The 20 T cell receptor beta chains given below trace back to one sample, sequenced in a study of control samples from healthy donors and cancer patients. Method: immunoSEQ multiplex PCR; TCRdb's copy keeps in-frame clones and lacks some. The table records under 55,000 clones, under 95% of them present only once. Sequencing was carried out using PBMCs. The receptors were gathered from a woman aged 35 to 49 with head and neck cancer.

The CDR3 loop reads CASSGGQGYGGYEQYF. CDR3 nucleotide sequence: TGCGCCAGCAGCGGCGGACAGGGGTACGGAGGCTACGAGCAGTACTTC. The chain employs TRBV5-1 and TRBJ2-7; 9 bases match TRBD1. This CDR3 has 16 amino acids. J lost 3 bases, V lost 4 bases, and 11 bases had no gene match. Germline lookup yields CDR1 SGHRS and CDR2 YFSETQ.

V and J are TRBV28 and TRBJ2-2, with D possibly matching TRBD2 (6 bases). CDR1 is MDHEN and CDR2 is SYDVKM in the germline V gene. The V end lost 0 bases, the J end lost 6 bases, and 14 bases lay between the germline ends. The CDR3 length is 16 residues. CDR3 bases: TGTGCCAGCAGTTTATGGGGGGACTCCGGGGCCGGGGAGCTGTTTTTT. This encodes CASSLWGDSGAGELFF.

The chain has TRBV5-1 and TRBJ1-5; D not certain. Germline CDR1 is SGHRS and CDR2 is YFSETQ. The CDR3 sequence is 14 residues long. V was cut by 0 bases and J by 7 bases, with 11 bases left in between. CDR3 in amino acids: CASSLGNRGQPQHF. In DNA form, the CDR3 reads TGCGCCAGCAGCTTGGGGAACAGAGGACAGCCCCAGCATTTT.

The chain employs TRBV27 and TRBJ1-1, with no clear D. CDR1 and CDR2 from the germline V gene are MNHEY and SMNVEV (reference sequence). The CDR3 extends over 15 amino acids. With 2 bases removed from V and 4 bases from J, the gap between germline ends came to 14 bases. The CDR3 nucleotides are TGTGCCAGCAGTTTAGCCGCGGCCAGAGGCACTGAAGCTTTCTTT. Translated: CASSLAAARGTEAFF.

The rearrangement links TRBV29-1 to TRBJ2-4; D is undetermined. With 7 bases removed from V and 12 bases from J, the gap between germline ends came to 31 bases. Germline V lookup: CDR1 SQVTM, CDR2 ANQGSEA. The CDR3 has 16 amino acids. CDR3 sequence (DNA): TGCAGCGCCACGTACCACGGTCTATCCAAAAACAAGGGTCAGTACTTC. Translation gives CSATYHGLSKNKGQYF.

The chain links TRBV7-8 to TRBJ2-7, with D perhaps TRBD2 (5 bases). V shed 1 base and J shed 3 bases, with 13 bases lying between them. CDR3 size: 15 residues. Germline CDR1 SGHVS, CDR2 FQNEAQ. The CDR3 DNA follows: TGTGCCAGCAGCTTAGAATTGACTAAACTCTACGAGCAGTACTTC. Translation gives CASSLELTKLYEQYF. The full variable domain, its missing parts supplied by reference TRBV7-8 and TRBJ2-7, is GAGVSQSPRYKVAKRGQDVALRCDPISGHVSLFWYQQALGQGPEFLTYFQNEAQLDKSGLPSDRFFAERPEGSVSTLKIQRTQQEDSAVYLCASSLELTKLYEQYFGPGTRLTVT.

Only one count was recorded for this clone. CDR3 residues: CASTLEGKNTGELFF. The CDR3 nucleotides are TGTGCCAGTACCTTAGAGGGCAAGAACACCGGGGAGCTGTTTTTT. J is TRBJ2-2 and V is TRBV19, with a possible D match to TRBD2 (5 bases). The CDR3 sequence is 15 residues long. V shed 7 bases and J shed 1 base, with 13 bases lying between them. Germline assignment: CDR1 LNHDA and CDR2 SQIVND (reference sequence).

CDR3: CASSLVAGVSKQYF. For the CDR3, the DNA is TGTGCCAGCAGCCTGGTAGCGGGTGTGTCCAAGCAGTACTTC. The chain links TRBV6-4 to TRBJ2-7, with 7 bases lining up with TRBD2. V lost 6 bases, J lost 8 bases, and 13 bases stayed unmatched. The CDR3 runs 14 residues. CDR1 and CDR2 (germline): MRHNA, SNTAGT.

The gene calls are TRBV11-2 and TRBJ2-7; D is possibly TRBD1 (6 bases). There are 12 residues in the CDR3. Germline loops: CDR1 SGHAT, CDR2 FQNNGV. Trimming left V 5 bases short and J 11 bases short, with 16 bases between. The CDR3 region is CASSHGSDREYF. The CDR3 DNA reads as TGTGCCAGCAGCCATGGGTCGGACAGAGAGTACTTC.

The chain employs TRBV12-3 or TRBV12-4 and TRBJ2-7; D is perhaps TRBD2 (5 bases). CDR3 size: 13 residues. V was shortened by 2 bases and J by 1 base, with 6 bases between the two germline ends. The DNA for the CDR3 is TGTGCCAGCAGTTTACGGGGATCCTACGAGCAGTACTTC. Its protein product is CASSLRGSYEQYF.

The CDR3 loop is CASRSPRGGGSPLHF. DNA for the CDR3: TGTGCCAGCAGATCACCGAGGGGCGGGGGTTCACCCCTCCACTTT. The rearrangement joins TRBV28 to TRBJ1-6; TRBD1 is a possible D gene (5 bases). Trimming took off 6 bases at V and 9 bases at J, with 18 bases between the two ends. The germline CDR1 and CDR2 sequences are MDHEN and SYDVKM. The CDR3 spans 15 residues.

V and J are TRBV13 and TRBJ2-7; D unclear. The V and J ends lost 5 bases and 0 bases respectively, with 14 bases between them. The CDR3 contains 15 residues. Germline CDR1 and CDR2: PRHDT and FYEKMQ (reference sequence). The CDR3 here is CASSPAPSPSYEQYF. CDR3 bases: TGTGCCAGCAGCCCGGCTCCCTCCCCCTCCTACGAGCAGTACTTC.

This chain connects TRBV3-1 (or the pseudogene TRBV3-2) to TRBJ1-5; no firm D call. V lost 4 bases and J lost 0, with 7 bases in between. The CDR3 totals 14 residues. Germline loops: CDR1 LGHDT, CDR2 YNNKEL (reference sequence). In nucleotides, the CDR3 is TGTGCCAGCAGCCGGACGGATAGCAATCAGCCCCAGCATTTT. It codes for CASSRTDSNQPQHF.

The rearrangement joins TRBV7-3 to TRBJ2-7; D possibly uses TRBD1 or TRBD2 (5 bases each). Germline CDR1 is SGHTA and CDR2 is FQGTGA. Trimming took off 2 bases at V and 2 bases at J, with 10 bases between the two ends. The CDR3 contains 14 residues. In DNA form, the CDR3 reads TGTGCCAGCAGCTTACTACCGGGGCCCTACGAGCAGTACTTC. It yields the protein CASSLLPGPYEQYF.

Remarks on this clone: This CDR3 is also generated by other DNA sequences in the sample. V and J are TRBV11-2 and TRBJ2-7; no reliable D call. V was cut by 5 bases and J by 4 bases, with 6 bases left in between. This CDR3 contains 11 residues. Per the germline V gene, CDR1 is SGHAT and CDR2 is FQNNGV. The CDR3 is CASSVSYEQYF. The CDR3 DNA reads TGTGCCAGCAGCGTAAGTTACGAGCAGTACTTC.

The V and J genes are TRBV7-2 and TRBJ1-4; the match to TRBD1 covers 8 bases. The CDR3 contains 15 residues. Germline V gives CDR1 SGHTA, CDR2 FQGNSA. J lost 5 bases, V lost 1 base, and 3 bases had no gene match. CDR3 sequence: CASSLGGQENEKLFF. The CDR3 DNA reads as TGTGCCAGCAGCTTAGGGGGACAGGAGAATGAAAAACTGTTTTTT.

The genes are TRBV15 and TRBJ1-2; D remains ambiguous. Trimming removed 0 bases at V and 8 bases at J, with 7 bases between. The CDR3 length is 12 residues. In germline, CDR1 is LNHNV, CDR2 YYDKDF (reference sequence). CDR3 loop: CATSRDFTGYTF. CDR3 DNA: TGTGCCACCAGCAGAGATTTCACGGGCTACACCTTC.

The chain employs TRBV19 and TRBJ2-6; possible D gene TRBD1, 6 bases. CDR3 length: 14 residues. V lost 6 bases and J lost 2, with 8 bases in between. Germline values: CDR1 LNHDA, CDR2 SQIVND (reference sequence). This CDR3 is CASSSGAGANVLTF. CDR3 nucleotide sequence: TGTGCCAGTAGCTCAGGGGCTGGGGCCAACGTCCTGACTTTC.

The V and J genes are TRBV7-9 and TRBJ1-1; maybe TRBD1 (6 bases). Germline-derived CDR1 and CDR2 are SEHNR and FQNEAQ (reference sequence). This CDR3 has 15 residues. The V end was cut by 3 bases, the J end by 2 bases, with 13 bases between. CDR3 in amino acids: CASSFLGGPNTEAFF. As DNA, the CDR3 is TGTGCCAGCAGCTTCCTCGGGGGCCCTAACACTGAAGCTTTCTTT. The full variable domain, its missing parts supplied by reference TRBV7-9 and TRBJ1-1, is DTGVSQNPRHKITKRGQNVTFRCDPISEHNRLYWYRQTLGQGPEFLTYFQNEAQLEKSRLLSDRFSAERPKGSFSTLEIQRTEQGDSAMYLCASSFLGGPNTEAFFGQGTRLTVV.

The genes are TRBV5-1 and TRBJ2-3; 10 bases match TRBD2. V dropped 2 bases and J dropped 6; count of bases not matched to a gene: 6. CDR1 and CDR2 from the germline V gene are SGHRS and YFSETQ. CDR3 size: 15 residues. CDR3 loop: CASSLAGGPADTQYF. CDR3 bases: TGCGCCAGCAGCTTAGCGGGGGGGCCGGCGGATACGCAGTATTTT.